Listed below are T cell receptor beta chains from one sample, sequenced in a study of immune cell composition in non-small cell lung cancer. Sequencing used immunoSEQ multiplex PCR; TCRdb keeps in-frame clones, though not all of them. The sample has roughly 14,000 clones; 55% to 70% are singletons. Input material: lung tumor tissue. Receptors originate from a human donor with non-small cell lung cancer. Each CDR3 is given with its conserved first and last residue. D genes are given only for firm matches. Some rows have no size entry. The others give once, few or many, or a class for an expanded clone.

v_call: TRBV7-3
d_call: TRBD1
j_call: TRBJ2-7
clone_size: large
cdr3_nt: TGTGCCAGCAGCCCAGCGACAGGGGCTGGCTACGAGCAGTACTTC
cdr3_aa: CASSPATGAGYEQYF

v_call: TRBV29-1
d_call: .
j_call: TRBJ1-3
clone_size: .
cdr3_nt: TGCAGCGCACGGTCCTCTGGAAACACCATATATTTT
cdr3_aa: CSARSSGNTIYF

v_call: TRBV9
d_call: TRBD1
j_call: TRBJ2-2
clone_size: .
cdr3_nt: TGTGCCAGCAGCGCCGGCCGGGGGACAGGTAACATCGGGGAGCTGTTTTTT
cdr3_aa: CASSAGRGTGNIGELFF

v_call: TRBV6-5
d_call: TRBD2
j_call: TRBJ2-7
clone_size: few
cdr3_nt: TGTGCCAGCAGCCAACATAGCGGGGGCGAGCAGTACTTC
cdr3_aa: CASSQHSGGEQYF

v_call: TRBV5-1
d_call: .
j_call: TRBJ1-2
clone_size: .
cdr3_nt: TGCGCCAGCAGCTTCCGGGGGGCTGAGGGCTACACCTTC
cdr3_aa: CASSFRGAEGYTF

v_call: TRBV6-5
d_call: TRBD1
j_call: TRBJ2-7
clone_size: .
cdr3_nt: TGTGCCAGCAGTCTGGACAGGGTTATCTACGAGCAGTACTTC
cdr3_aa: CASSLDRVIYEQYF

v_call: TRBV5-4
d_call: TRBD2
j_call: TRBJ2-7
clone_size: .
cdr3_nt: TGTGCCAGCTCACTTTGGGCTAGCGGGACCAAGCAGTACTTC
cdr3_aa: CASSLWASGTKQYF

v_call: TRBV5-1
d_call: TRBD1
j_call: TRBJ1-4
clone_size: .
cdr3_nt: TGCGCCAGCAGCCTCACAGGGGGGGATGAAAAACTGTTTTTT
cdr3_aa: CASSLTGGDEKLFF

v_call: TRBV29-1
d_call: TRBD1
j_call: TRBJ1-1
clone_size: .
cdr3_nt: TGCAGCGTTTCCGGGACAGGGGTGGCTTTCTTT
cdr3_aa: CSVSGTGVAFF

v_call: TRBV10-3
d_call: .
j_call: TRBJ1-4
clone_size: .
cdr3_nt: TGTGCCATCAGTGACGAGGAGACTAATGAAAAACTGTTTTTT
cdr3_aa: CAISDEETNEKLFF

v_call: TRBV7-2
d_call: .
j_call: TRBJ2-5
clone_size: .
cdr3_nt: TGTGCCAGCAGCTTAGCGGGGGGGCTTGAGACCCAGTACTTC
cdr3_aa: CASSLAGGLETQYF